The clone carrying this T cell receptor beta chain was seen many times. The data were obtained in a study of T cells after yellow fever vaccination. Study information: Fractions of low cell number were prepared using SMART-Seq v4 Ultra Low Input.

Germline CDR1 is KGHSH and CDR2 is LQKENI. V was pared by 3 bases and J by 0 bases, with 5 bases between. CDR3 length equals 13 residues. Researchers made TCR cDNA using 5'RACE template switching, and this step added a universal primer site and UMIs. TCRdb analysed the 5' RACE reads with MiXCR anew, one entry per CDR3 protein. This table has about 320,000 distinct CDR3 sequences, around 4.3% appearing once. The source is a man aged 18 to 30 who received the YFV17D yellow fever vaccine. V gene TRBV18 combines with J gene TRBJ1-1, with D hard to call. The sequencing here drew on PBMCs, taken 15 days after the yellow fever booster vaccination. This CDR3 reads CASSPILNTEAFF. CDR3 bases: TGTGCCAGCTCACCTATCCTGAACACTGAAGCTTTCTTT. Based on the CDR3 plus reference TRBV18 and TRBJ1-1, the full variable domain is NAGVMQNPRHLVRRRGQEARLRCSPMKGHSHVYWYRQLPEEGLKFMVYLQKENIIDESGMPKERFSAEFPKEGPSILRIQQVVRGDSAAYFCASSPILNTEAFFGQGTRLTVV.